The text below deals with one TCR beta chain. Original processing notes: Estimation of nucleated cell counts was performed using reference gene primer amplification. Clones were sequenced by immunoSEQ multiplex PCR, and TCRdb holds only the in-frame ones, with some missing. V and J calls and clone size follow that table, whereas D and trimming were derived from the DNA. The sample yields under 120,000 clones, 85% seen once. The germline gives CDR1 KGHDR, CDR2 SFDVKD. This CDR3 comprises 14 residues. V was clipped by 2 bases and J by 2 bases, with 8 bases between them. This record comes from a study of blood T cell repertoires in COVID-19. On the study more broadly: Samples came from the United States, Italy and Spain, spanning acute and convalescent COVID-19. Nucleic acid was either cDNA or gDNA, and it came from T cells, B-cell-depleted T cells, or PBMCs.

The chain combines TRBV24-1 with TRBJ2-5, with D perhaps TRBD1 (6 bases). This sequence originates from a human donor in a cohort sampled during active COVID-19. The sequenced material came from peripheral blood. The CDR3 is CATSDWTAQETQYF. The DNA of the CDR3 is TGTGCCACCAGTGATTGGACAGCTCAAGAGACCCAGTACTTC.